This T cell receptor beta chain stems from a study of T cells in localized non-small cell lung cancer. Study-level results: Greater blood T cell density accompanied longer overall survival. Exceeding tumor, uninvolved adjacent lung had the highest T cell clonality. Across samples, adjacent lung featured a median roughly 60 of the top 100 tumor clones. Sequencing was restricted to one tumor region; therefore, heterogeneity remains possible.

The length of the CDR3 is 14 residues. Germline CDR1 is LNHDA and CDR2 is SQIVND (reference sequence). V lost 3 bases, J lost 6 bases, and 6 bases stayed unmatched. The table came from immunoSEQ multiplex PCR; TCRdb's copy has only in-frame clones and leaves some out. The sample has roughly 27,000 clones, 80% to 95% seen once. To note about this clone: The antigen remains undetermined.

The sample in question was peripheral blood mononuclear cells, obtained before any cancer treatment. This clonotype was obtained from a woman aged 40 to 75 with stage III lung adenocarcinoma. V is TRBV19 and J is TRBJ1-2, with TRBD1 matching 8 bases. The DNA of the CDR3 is TGTGCCAGTAGTATTCGACAGGGGTCGGATGGCTACACCTTC. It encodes CASSIRQGSDGYTF.